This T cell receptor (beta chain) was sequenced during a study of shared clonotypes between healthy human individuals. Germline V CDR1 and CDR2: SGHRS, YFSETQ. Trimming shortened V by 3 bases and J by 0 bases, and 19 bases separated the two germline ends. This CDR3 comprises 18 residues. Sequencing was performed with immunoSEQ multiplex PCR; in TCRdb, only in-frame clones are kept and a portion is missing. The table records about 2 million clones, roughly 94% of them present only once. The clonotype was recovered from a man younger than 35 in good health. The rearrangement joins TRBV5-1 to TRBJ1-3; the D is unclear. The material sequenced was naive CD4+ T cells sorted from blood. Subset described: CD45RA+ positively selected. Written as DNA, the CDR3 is TGCGCCAGCAGCTCCTCCATTGGAGGAGTGTTCTCTGGAAACACCATATATTTT. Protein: CASSSSIGGVFSGNTIYF.